This TCR beta chain is from a study of immune evolution from preneoplasia to lung adenocarcinoma. Data came from immunoSEQ multiplex PCR; TCRdb stores just in-frame clones and leaves some out. The repertoire holds almost 5,000 clones, with 70% to 85% as singletons. The ends lost 5 bases at V and 2 bases at J; junction bases unmatched: 3. The CDR3 has 14 residues. The germline gives CDR1 SEHNR, CDR2 FQNEAQ (reference sequence). Sequencing was performed on FFPE minimally invasive lung adenocarcinoma tissue. This TCR was recovered from a person aged 50-70 years with lung adenocarcinoma. V usage is TRBV7-9 and J usage is TRBJ2-7, with 10 positions matching TRBD1. This CDR3 reads CASSGGTGAYEQYF. In nucleotides, the CDR3 is TGTGCCAGCAGCGGGGGGACAGGGGCCTACGAGCAGTACTTC.